The 10 T cell receptor beta chains in this list originate from one sample, sequenced in a study of T-cell memory formation after mild COVID-19 (dated by TCRdb to about 2021). The receptor library was made with 5' RACE. These reads were obtained on an Illumina NovaSeq 6000. Using fastp at Q25 and MiXCR, TCRdb reprocessed the public reads and kept productive beta chains. CDR3 protein duplicates are merged, each entry listing the most common genes and DNA. The sample has about 140,000 distinct CDR3 sequences on record, about 14% of them singletons. The top ten constitute 25% to 30% of the sample. The specimen was PBMCs or a T cell subset sorted from them (not recorded which). The origin of the receptors is an adult woman who had mild COVID-19 (a few samples of this study predate the infection). The sample titles of this study are shuffled in the database, so cell type and time point are left out; the donor was told from shared clones.

This clonotype was seen more than once but under ten times. The chain links TRBV24-1 to TRBJ1-2; D gene unclear. Germline CDR1 is KGHDR and CDR2 is SFDVKD. The CDR3 sequence is 14 residues long. Trimming cost V 2 bases and J 2 bases, with 8 bases left between them. Written as DNA, the CDR3 is TGTGCCACCAGTGATTATGGGGAAAACTATGGCTACACCTTC. Encoded protein: CATSDYGENYGYTF.

A few counts support this clonotype. The chain recombines TRBV19 with TRBJ1-2; the match to TRBD1 covers 7 bases. Per the germline V gene, CDR1 is LNHDA and CDR2 is SQIVND (reference sequence). The ends lost 3 bases at V and 0 bases at J; junction bases unmatched: 10. This CDR3 has 17 residues. CDR3 protein: CASSMRGTDAANYGYTF. The CDR3 DNA reads as TGTGCCAGTAGTATGCGGGGGACAGACGCAGCTAACTATGGCTACACCTTC. Using reference TRBV19 and TRBJ1-2 for the parts outside the CDR3, the full variable domain is DGGITQSPKYLFRKEGQNVTLSCEQNLNHDAMYWYRQDPGQGLRLIYYSQIVNDFQKGDIAEGYSVSREKKESFPLTVTSAQKNPTAFYLCASSMRGTDAANYGYTFGSGTRLTVV.

The chain carries TRBV5-5 and TRBJ2-3; 9 bases are a match to TRBD2. The CDR3 runs 14 residues. Trimming cost V 2 bases and J 7 bases; bases outside gene matches: 5. Germline V gives CDR1 SGHKS, CDR2 YYEKEE (reference sequence). The CDR3 loop is CASSLSGGWHTQYF. CDR3 DNA sequence: TGTGCCAGCAGCTTAAGCGGGGGGTGGCATACGCAGTATTTT. Variable domain in full (rest from reference TRBV5-5 and TRBJ2-3): DAGVTQSPTHLIKTRGQQVTLRCSPISGHKSVSWYQQVLGQGPQFIFQYYEKEERGRGNFPDRFSARQFPNYSSELNVNALLLGDSALYLCASSLSGGWHTQYFGPGTRLTVL.

The rearrangement uses TRBV7-2 and TRBJ2-3; D unresolved. The CDR3 spans 15 residues. Trimming left V 1 base short and J 2 bases short, with 10 bases between. Per the germline V gene, CDR1 is SGHTA and CDR2 is FQGNSA. The CDR3 reads CASSLGGVLTDTQYF. The CDR3 nucleotides read TGTGCCAGCAGCTTAGGAGGCGTACTCACAGATACGCAGTATTTT.

In this sample, this clonotype turned up a few times. The chain links TRBV11-2 to TRBJ1-1; D remains unclear. V was pared by 3 bases and J by 0 bases, with 8 bases between. There are 14 residues in the CDR3. Germline V lookup: CDR1 SGHAT, CDR2 FQNNGV. DNA for the CDR3: TGTGCCAGCAGCTTCGCCGGCATGAACACTGAAGCTTTCTTT. Translating gives CASSFAGMNTEAFF.

This clonotype was detected ten times or more. V is TRBV5-1 and J is TRBJ2-7; D might be TRBD1 (6 bases). The CDR3 contains 15 residues. Germline V gene lookup returns CDR1 SGHRS and CDR2 YFSETQ. The V end lost 4 bases, the J end lost 2 bases, and 16 bases lay between the germline ends. This chain's CDR3 is CASSGRTDSPYEQYF. CDR3 nucleotide sequence: TGCGCCAGCAGCGGCCGGACAGACTCCCCCTACGAGCAGTACTTC.

This clonotype was seen a handful of times. V usage is TRBV9 and J usage is TRBJ2-3; unclear D gene. Per the germline V gene, CDR1 is SGDLS and CDR2 is YYNGEE. The CDR3 runs to 14 residues. Trimming stripped 6 bases from V and 4 bases from J, with 15 bases between. CDR3 nucleotide sequence: TGTGCCAGCAATTTGTACGGCGGCCCAGATACGCAGTATTTT. As protein: CASNLYGGPDTQYF.

This chain uses TRBV12-3 or TRBV12-4 with TRBJ2-3; 7 bases line up with TRBD1. The length of the CDR3 is 14 residues. The V and J ends lost 6 bases and 2 bases, in that order; junction bases with no gene match: 5. CDR3 region: CASSLQGYTDTQYF. The DNA of the CDR3 is TGTGCCAGCAGCTTACAGGGGTACACAGATACGCAGTATTTT.

This chain connects TRBV5-6 to TRBJ2-7; D is perhaps TRBD1 (6 bases). The CDR3 is made up of 14 amino acids. Germline V CDR1 and CDR2: SGHDT, YYEEEE. V lost 4 bases, J lost 5 bases, and 16 bases lay in between. In nucleotides, the CDR3 is TGTGCCAGCAGCCCGGACAGTCTTAACAACGAGCAGTACTTC. It codes for CASSPDSLNNEQYF.

V usage is TRBV27 and J usage is TRBJ1-2, with 12 bases that match TRBD1. Germline assignment: CDR1 MNHEY and CDR2 SMNVEV (reference sequence). The V gene end was trimmed by 10 bases and the J gene end by 2 bases; junction bases not matched to a gene: 14. This CDR3 spans 17 amino acids. DNA of the CDR3: TGTGCCACCCGACCGGGACAGGGGGCTCCTTCCAACTATGGCTACACCTTC. It codes for CATRPGQGAPSNYGYTF.